This TCR beta chain was observed in a study of blood T cells in healthy people across ages (dated by TCRdb to the mid-2010s). For context, the study as a whole: Template switching captured roughly one uniquely barcoded TCR beta cDNA molecule per two T cells in model experiments. Using the same blood draw, the study looked at two additional independent replicas of 1 million unique cDNA reads for two donors, one aged 18 to 30 and the other aged 80 or older. The study measured age-related changes in TCR beta repertoire diversity using deep sequencing normalized with unique cDNA molecular identifiers. Four age groups were formed from the donors: young (average approximately 15 years), middle-aged (just under 40), aged (roughly 59) and long-lived (roughly 81). Donors of different ages were randomly distributed across sequencing lanes to avoid experimental bias. The paper's findings and limits, for the study overall: Compared with the aged group, more naive CD4+ T cells, fewer expanded clones and increased TCR diversity were shown by the long-lived group, suggesting age selection. Donor CMV infection status was unknown, potentially confounding age-related changes in expanded clonotypes. Estimates of total diversity based on one million sequenced T cells were considered lower bounds and underestimates. Bulk unsorted PBMC profiling prevented conclusive comparison of naive and antigen-experienced compartments. As age increased, observed TCR beta diversity per million T cells dropped in a roughly linear way, and a significant reduction was already evident by age around 41. There was a strong correlation between observed TCR beta diversity and the percentage of naive T cells measured by flow cytometry.

Receptor amplification or capture employed 5' RACE. Sequencing was carried out with an Illumina HiSeq 2500. The second PCR ran for about 6 to 11 cycles and used a J-beta primer mix along with a sample-barcoded 5' primer. A template-switch 5' adaptor carrying 12 random nucleotides introduced a unique molecular identifier onto each TCR beta cDNA molecule. Each sample yielded at least 2.5 million CDR3-containing paired-end reads. All of the RNA was converted into first-strand cDNA using the Mint cDNA synthesis kit, with a TRBC-specific oligonucleotide serving as the primer. After uracil-DNA glycosylase treatment, a first 18-cycle PCR used universal primers M1SS and BC2_uni_R on all cDNA. The published analysis was carried out like this. Normalization of each sample was performed by random selection of 1 million high-quality reads, each carrying a distinct molecular identifier. Reads sharing molecular identifiers were discarded rather than binned into consensus sequences. MiTCR, set to a Q25 quality threshold and the strictest error-elimination algorithm, was used for CDR3 identification, clonotype clustering and error correction. A nonparametric unseen species model using Euler transformation provided a lower-bound estimate of total TCR beta diversity. The public sequencing data were trimmed at Q25 with fastp and processed into clonotypes with MiXCR by TCRdb, which kept only in-frame beta chains. When rows share a CDR3 protein, they turn into one entry using the most common DNA and genes. The V and J calls come from TCRdb's annotation, not from the publication. The sample table records 650,000 to 800,000 distinct CDR3 sequences; approximately 52% of these occur just once. In total, the top ten clones hold roughly 14% of the sample.

The CDR3 numbers 15 residues from cysteine through phenylalanine. Only the CDR3 DNA stays, 45 bases, in frame from base 1. Trimming takes 8 bases from V and 5 bases from J, and the germline ends sit 20 bases apart. CDR1 and CDR2 are read off the germline V gene as SGHTA and FQGNSA. Donors were 39 systemically healthy Caucasian individuals from Russia aged roughly 6 to 100 years. Each donor gave about 11 milliliters of peripheral blood, drawn into EDTA-treated Vacutainer tubes. Ficoll-Paque density-gradient centrifugation was used to isolate PBMCs, with at least 6.5 million obtained per sample. Total RNA was extracted from PBMCs with Trizol reagent, with at least 5 micrograms obtained per sample. For every donor, flow cytometry on a PBMC aliquot measured the percentage of naive CD45RAhigh/CD27high T cells. This clonotype was counted many times. This clone's antigen is unknown. Within one base of it there is no much larger clone, and no base qualities were kept.

Sequencing input: blood. The receptor's source is a woman of 80 years or more in good health. This chain joins TRBV7-2 to TRBJ2-3; a tentative D call is TRBD1 (5 bases match). Read as DNA, the sequence is TGTGCCAGCGCCCAGGTAGGGGCCGGTGTAGATACGCAGTATTTT. Translation gives CASAQVGAGVDTQYF. The variable domain in full, with residues beyond the CDR3 obtained from the reference TRBV7-2 and TRBJ2-3 genes, is GAGVSQSPSNKVTEKGKDVELRCDPISGHTALYWYRQSLGQGLEFLIYFQGNSAPDKSGLPSDRFSAERTGGSVSTLTIQRTQQEDSAVYLCASAQVGAGVDTQYFGPGTRLTVL.